By sample share, the clone carrying this T cell receptor beta chain is medium-sized. The data were taken from a study of spatial heterogeneity in lung cancer. TCRdb called the 5' RACE reads again in MiXCR, with one record for every CDR3 protein. The data hold over 5,500 distinct CDR3 sequences, with 15% to 20% observed a single time. Noted time point: sample taken at primary tumor resection. The specimen comprised normal lung tissue next to the tumor, sampled at surgery. The TCR comes from a male donor with early-stage non-small cell lung cancer.

The CDR3 spells CAWRGPSGSSEQFF. CDR3 bases: TGTGCCTGGAGAGGCCCTAGCGGGAGTAGTGAGCAGTTCTTC. This chain links TRBV30 with TRBJ2-1, with 10 bases that match TRBD2. The CDR3 covers 14 residues. Germline CDR1 reads GTSNPN; CDR2 reads SVGIG (reference sequence). Trimming took 3 bases from V and 9 from J; bases not matched to a gene: 8. The variable domain in full, with the rest retrieved from reference TRBV30 and TRBJ2-1, is SQTIHQWPATLVQPVGSPLSLECTVEGTSNPNLYWYRQAAGRGLQLLFYSVGIGQISSEVPQNLSASRPQDRQFILSSKKLLLSDSGFYLCAWRGPSGSSEQFFGPGTRLTVL.